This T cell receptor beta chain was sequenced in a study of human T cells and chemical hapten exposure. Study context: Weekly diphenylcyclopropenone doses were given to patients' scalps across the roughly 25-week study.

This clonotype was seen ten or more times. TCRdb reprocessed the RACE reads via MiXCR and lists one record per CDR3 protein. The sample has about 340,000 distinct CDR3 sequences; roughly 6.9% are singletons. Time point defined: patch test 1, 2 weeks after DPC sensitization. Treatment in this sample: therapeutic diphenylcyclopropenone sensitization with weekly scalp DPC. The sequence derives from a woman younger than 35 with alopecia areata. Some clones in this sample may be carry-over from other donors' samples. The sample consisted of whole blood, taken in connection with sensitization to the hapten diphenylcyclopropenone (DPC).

CDR3 coding DNA: TGTGCCAGCAGCGTAGCTGTAGCGGGGGCCTACGAGCAGTACTTC. Its translation: CASSVAVAGAYEQYF. This chain joins TRBV9 and TRBJ2-7, with 9 nucleotides matching TRBD2. The CDR3 totals 15 residues. V trimming: 0 bases; J trimming: 2 bases; junction bases outside the gene matches: 3. Looked up from germline, CDR1 is SGDLS and CDR2 is YYNGEE.